Described below is a single TCR beta chain sequence and its context. As yet, its antigen is unknown. In replicate PCRs of sorted subsets, 150 to 200 ng DNA, approximately 30,000 T cell genomes, was used. Assay used: immunoSEQ multiplex PCR; TCRdb lists only in-frame clones, some missing. The sample lists just over 95,000 clones, roughly two thirds occurring once. The data belong to a study of shared clonotypes between healthy human individuals. This CDR3 spans 15 amino acids. Deletions cut 1 base from V and 1 base from J, with 9 bases between. From germline, CDR1 is LNHNV and CDR2 YYDKDF (reference sequence). The study's findings and limits: There were few donors, and this limited the genetic and exposure-history diversity represented. Non-shared clonotypes had lower generation probabilities than clonotypes shared by all four sorted-subset donors.

The source material was memory CD8+ T cells sorted from blood. Subset here: CD45RO+ cells pooled with CCR7-negative TemRA cells. The source is a man aged 30 to 39 in good health. V usage is TRBV15 and J usage is TRBJ2-3, with D unresolved. This chain's CDR3 is CATSRVIRGTDTQYF. The CDR3 DNA reads TGTGCCACCAGCAGAGTTATTCGAGGCACAGATACGCAGTATTTT.